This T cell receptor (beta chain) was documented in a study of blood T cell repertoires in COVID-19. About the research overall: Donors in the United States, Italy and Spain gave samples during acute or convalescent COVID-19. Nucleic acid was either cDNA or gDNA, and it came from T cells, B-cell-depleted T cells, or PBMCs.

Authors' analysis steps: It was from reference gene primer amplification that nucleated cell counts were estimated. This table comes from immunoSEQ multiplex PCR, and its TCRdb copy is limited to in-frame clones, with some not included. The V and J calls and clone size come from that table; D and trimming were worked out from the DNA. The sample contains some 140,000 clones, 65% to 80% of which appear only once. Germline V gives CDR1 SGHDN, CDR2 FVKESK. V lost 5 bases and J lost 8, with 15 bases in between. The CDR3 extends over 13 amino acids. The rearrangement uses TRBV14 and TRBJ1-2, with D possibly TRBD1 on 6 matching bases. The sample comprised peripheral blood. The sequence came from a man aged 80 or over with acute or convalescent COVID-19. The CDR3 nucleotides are TGTGCCAGCAGCTACGTCACAGGGATCGGCTACACCTTC. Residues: CASSYVTGIGYTF.